Below are 27 T cell receptor beta chains sequenced from a single sample in a study of Ad26.COV2.S vaccination and SARS-CoV-2 variants. The assay was immunoSEQ multiplex PCR, and TCRdb's table has in-frame clones only and misses some. The sample records 400,000 to 500,000 clones, 85% to 90% being singletons. The treatment was: roughly 20 received Ad26.COV2.S at low or high dose, single or two shots; about 5 received placebo; per-sample allocation not given. Collection of samples fell on day 63 after the first vaccine or placebo injection. Material: peripheral blood, obtained in a trial of Ad26.COV2.S vaccine versus placebo. The origin of the receptors is a person between 18 and 65 years old who received the Ad26.COV2.S COVID-19 vaccine or a placebo.

V is TRBV28 and J is TRBJ1-2; D may be TRBD1 (5 bases). V lost 3 bases and J 7 bases, leaving 12 bases between the germline ends. The CDR3 is 13 residues long. CDR1 is MDHEN and CDR2 is SYDVKM in the germline V gene. Here the CDR3 DNA reads TGTGCCAGCAGTTTGGGGCGCTCGGGTGGCTACACCTTC. Protein product: CASSLGRSGGYTF.

The rearrangement joins TRBV5-1 to TRBJ2-5; D ambiguous. Trimming pared 4 bases from V and 2 bases from J, leaving 9 bases between. The germline V gene encodes CDR1 SGHRS and CDR2 YFSETQ. This CDR3 has 13 residues. In DNA, the CDR3 is TGCGCCAGCAGCCCGGGTTTTCAAGAGACCCAGTACTTC. Translated: CASSPGFQETQYF.

J is TRBJ2-1 and V is TRBV9, with TRBD2 identical over 12 bases. There are 15 residues in the CDR3. Trimming cost V 0 bases and J 6 bases; bases outside gene matches: 1. Germline CDR1 reads SGDLS; CDR2 reads YYNGEE. The chain's CDR3 is CASSVGTSGVNEQFF. CDR3 nucleotide sequence: TGTGCCAGCAGCGTAGGGACTAGCGGGGTCAATGAGCAGTTCTTC.

The genes are TRBV5-1 and TRBJ2-6, with 7 bases identical to TRBD1. V shed 4 bases and J 0 bases; nucleotides not matched to a gene: 13. Germline values: CDR1 SGHRS, CDR2 YFSETQ. This CDR3 spans 19 amino acids. The CDR3 loop is CASSKSSGQPISGANVLTF. As DNA, the CDR3 is TGCGCCAGCAGCAAGAGCTCGGGACAGCCTATCTCTGGGGCCAACGTCCTGACTTTC.

The V gene is TRBV5-1, the J gene TRBJ2-2; unclear D gene. The CDR3 loop spans 14 amino acids. CDR1 SGHRS and CDR2 YFSETQ come from the germline V gene. V was pared by 0 bases and J by 6 bases, with 9 bases between. This CDR3 reads CASSLAGRAGELFF. CDR3 bases: TGCGCCAGCAGCTTGGCGGGTAGGGCCGGGGAGCTGTTTTTT.

This CDR3 reads CASSFGEFSTDTQYF. CDR3 bases: TGCGCCAGCAGCTTTGGCGAATTTAGCACAGATACGCAGTATTTT. V and J are TRBV5-1 and TRBJ2-3; D is ambiguous. The CDR3 has 15 residues. CDR1 and CDR2 from the germline V gene are SGHRS and YFSETQ. The germline V and J ends were trimmed by 2 bases and 0 bases, with 10 bases remaining between them.

DNA of the CDR3: TGTGCCAGCAGCTTAGCGGCATCGTCTGGCACTGAAGCTTTCTTT. This codes for CASSLAASSGTEAFF. The chain is built from TRBV7-6 and TRBJ1-1; D uncertain. The CDR3 spans 15 residues. The germline V and J ends were trimmed by 0 bases and 4 bases, with 12 bases remaining between them. Germline V gene sequence: CDR1 SGHVS, CDR2 FNYEAQ.

The chain uses TRBV28 and TRBJ1-4, with D unclear. Between the trimmed V and J ends, which lost 3 bases and 3 bases, there was a span of 23 bases. CDR3 length equals 19 residues. Germline V gene sequence: CDR1 MDHEN, CDR2 SYDVKM. The DNA of the CDR3 is TGTGCCAGCAGTTTCCAGTCCGCAACTAATGACTGGGCTAATGAAAAACTGTTTTTT. Its translation: CASSFQSATNDWANEKLFF.

This rearrangement joins TRBV28 to TRBJ2-5, with no clear D. This CDR3 has 14 amino acids. CDR1 is MDHEN, CDR2 SYDVKM, per germline. Trimming took 2 bases from V and 1 from J, leaving 8 bases between them. CDR3 nucleotides: TGTGCCAGCAGTTTAACACTGATCCAAGAGACCCAGTACTTC. Translation gives CASSLTLIQETQYF.

The V gene is TRBV5-4, the J gene TRBJ2-7, with D perhaps assigned TRBD1 or TRBD2 (5 bases each). This CDR3 has 15 amino acids. The V end lost 1 base, the J end lost 0 bases, and 11 bases lay between the germline ends. Germline values: CDR1 SGHNT, CDR2 YYREEE (reference sequence). This CDR3 is CASSLRGPSSYEQYF. Written as DNA, the CDR3 is TGTGCCAGCAGCTTGCGGGGCCCTAGCTCCTACGAGCAGTACTTC.

This chain connects TRBV6-5 to TRBJ2-1; 14 bases match TRBD2. There are 15 residues in the CDR3. CDR1 MNHEY and CDR2 SVGAGI come from the germline V gene. The junction had 2 bases not matched to a gene; V was cut back by 6 bases and J by 4 bases. The DNA of the CDR3 is TGTGCCAGCAGAGGGACTAGCGGGAGTTACAATGAGCAGTTCTTC. It translates to CASRGTSGSYNEQFF.

The chain is built from TRBV16 and TRBJ2-3; possible D gene TRBD1, 5 bases. Between the trimmed V and J ends, which lost 3 bases and 2 bases, there was a span of 6 bases. CDR1 and CDR2 (germline): KGHSY, FQNENV. The CDR3 length is 13 residues. DNA of the CDR3: TGTGCCAGCAGCCAGGGGCTCACAGATACGCAGTATTTT. Translating it yields CASSQGLTDTQYF.

The gene calls are TRBV4-1 and TRBJ2-7, with a tentative D call TRBD1 (6 bases). The germline V gene has CDR1 MGHRA and CDR2 YSYEKL. V gave up 4 bases and J gave up 0 bases, with 16 bases separating them. CDR3 length: 16 amino acids. In DNA form, the CDR3 reads TGCGCCAGCAGCCTAAGGACAGTCACGGACTCCTACGAGCAGTACTTC. It specifies CASSLRTVTDSYEQYF.

The chain uses TRBV4-3 and TRBJ1-4; D unresolved. The CDR3 sequence is 15 residues long. Trimming took off 2 bases at V and 7 bases at J, with 14 bases between the two ends. Germline V gives CDR1 LGHNA, CDR2 YSLEER. The CDR3 sequence is CASSQHLKAGEKLFF. The CDR3 DNA reads as TGCGCCAGCAGCCAACATTTGAAAGCAGGTGAAAAACTGTTTTTT.

The V call is TRBV7-8, the J call TRBJ2-2; 11 nucleotides line up with TRBD1. Germline V lookup: CDR1 SGHVS, CDR2 FQNEAQ. This CDR3 comprises 15 residues. Trimming removed 4 bases from V and 11 bases from J; junction bases left unmatched: 9. The CDR3 DNA is TGTGCCAGCAGCTCAGATAGGGGACAGGGGGACGAGCTGTTTTTT. Protein: CASSSDRGQGDELFF.

The genes are TRBV6-2 or TRBV6-3 and TRBJ2-1, with D tentatively TRBD1 (5 bases). CDR3 length equals 13 residues. The V gene lost 1 base and the J gene lost 7 bases, with 8 bases spanning the gap. CDR1 and CDR2 from the germline V gene are MNHEY and SVGEGT. The CDR3 nucleotides are TGTGCCAGCAGTTACTTTCAGGGAAATGAGCAGTTCTTC. It translates to CASSYFQGNEQFF.

The chain joins TRBV11-1 to TRBJ2-1; TRBD2 matches 11 bases. The length of the CDR3 is 16 residues. V shed 4 bases and J 6 bases; nucleotides not matched to a gene: 8. Germline CDR1 is SGHAT and CDR2 is FQDESV (reference sequence). The CDR3 bases are TGTGCCAGCAGCTCCCCTCTAGCGGGGGGAGGCAATGAGCAGTTCTTC. Its translation: CASSSPLAGGGNEQFF. Full variable domain (outside the CDR3, taken from reference TRBV11-1 and TRBJ2-1): EAEVAQSPRYKITEKSQAVAFWCDPISGHATLYWYRQILGQGPELLVQFQDESVVDDSQLPKDRFSAERLKGVDSTLKIQPAELGDSAMYLCASSSPLAGGGNEQFFGPGTRLTVL.

This chain connects TRBV6-4 to TRBJ2-7, with D tentatively TRBD1 (5 bases). Germline CDR1 reads MRHNA; CDR2 reads SNTAGT. This CDR3 has 13 amino acids. The germline V and J ends were trimmed by 9 bases and 2 bases, with 14 bases remaining between them. The CDR3 protein is CARVLPGTYEQYF. The CDR3 DNA follows: TGTGCCAGGGTTCTGCCAGGGACCTACGAGCAGTACTTC.

This chain links TRBV12-3 or TRBV12-4 with TRBJ2-1; 12 bases agree with TRBD2. The V segment lost 6 bases and the J segment 10 bases; nucleotides outside the gene matches: 4. The length of the CDR3 is 13 residues. In nucleotides, the CDR3 is TGTGCCAGCAGGCTAGCGGGGGGGCGCGAGCAGTTCTTC. This encodes CASRLAGGREQFF.

The rearrangement links TRBV5-4 to TRBJ2-5; D gene unclear. Trimming took 2 bases from V and 0 from J, leaving 5 bases between them. The V gene's germline CDR1 is SGHNT and CDR2 YYREEE (reference sequence). The CDR3 is 13 residues long. The CDR3 sequence: CASSLRHQETQYF. CDR3 sequence (DNA): TGTGCCAGCAGCTTAAGGCACCAAGAGACCCAGTACTTC.

This chain joins TRBV5-1 and TRBJ2-1; tentatively, D is TRBD1 or TRBD2 (5 bases each). This CDR3 spans 12 amino acids. The germline V gene encodes CDR1 SGHRS and CDR2 YFSETQ. V was trimmed by 0 bases and J by 9 bases, leaving 7 bases between them. The CDR3 sequence: CASSLGGAEQFF. CDR3 DNA: TGCGCCAGCAGCTTGGGAGGGGCTGAGCAGTTCTTC.

This clone appeared a single time. J is TRBJ2-2 and V is TRBV7-6; no firm D call. Germline assignment: CDR1 SGHVS and CDR2 FNYEAQ. V shed 5 bases and J shed 0 bases, with 19 bases lying between them. The CDR3 extends over 18 amino acids. CDR3 bases: TGTGCCAGCAGCCCAAAATATAAGACACTCGCGAACACCGGGGAGCTGTTTTTT. This sequence encodes CASSPKYKTLANTGELFF.

The V and J genes are TRBV2 and TRBJ2-3, with D hard to call. Trimming took off 8 bases at V and 0 bases at J, with 9 bases between the two ends. The germline gives CDR1 SNHLY, CDR2 FYNNEI. This CDR3 comprises 13 residues. CDR3: CASYMESTDTQYF. CDR3 nucleotides: TGTGCCAGCTATATGGAAAGCACAGATACGCAGTATTTT.

The chain joins TRBV6-5 to TRBJ2-7; a weak D match, TRBD1 (5 bases). The ends were cut back, 6 bases at V and 0 bases at J, with 12 bases in the middle. Germline V CDR1 and CDR2: MNHEY, SVGAGI. The CDR3 extends over 14 amino acids. The CDR3 DNA is TGTGCCAGCAGAAAGGACACTGCCTCCTACGAGCAGTACTTC. This gives the protein CASRKDTASYEQYF.

The rearrangement joins TRBV14 to TRBJ2-1; tentative D call: TRBD2 (5 bases). V was shortened by 6 bases and J by 4 bases, with 16 bases between the two germline ends. The length of the CDR3 is 15 residues. CDR1 SGHDN and CDR2 FVKESK come from the germline V gene. CDR3 amino acids: CASSGARGRYNEQFF. In nucleotides, the CDR3 is TGTGCCAGCAGTGGTGCCCGAGGGCGGTACAATGAGCAGTTCTTC.

The chain links TRBV11-2 to TRBJ2-7, with D tentatively TRBD1 or TRBD2 (7 bases each). The CDR3 loop spans 19 amino acids. The V and J ends lost 4 bases and 2 bases respectively, with 27 bases between them. The V gene's germline CDR1 is SGHAT and CDR2 FQNNGV. CDR3 sequence reads: CASSSPGQRDVTFPYEQYF. CDR3 nucleotides: TGTGCCAGCAGCTCTCCGGGACAGCGGGACGTTACCTTTCCCTACGAGCAGTACTTC. Drawing the rest from reference TRBV11-2 and TRBJ2-7, the complete variable domain is EAGVAQSPRYKIIEKRQSVAFWCNPISGHATLYWYQQILGQGPKLLIQFQNNGVVDDSQLPKDRFSAERLKGVDSTLKIQPAKLEDSAVYLCASSSPGQRDVTFPYEQYFGPGTRLTVT.

The chain combines TRBV7-3 with TRBJ2-1; D is undetermined. Germline V lookup: CDR1 SGHTA, CDR2 FQGTGA. This CDR3 spans 14 amino acids. Trimming stripped 4 bases from V and 3 bases from J, with 10 bases between. CDR3 loop: CASSSGEIYNEQFF. The DNA of the CDR3 is TGTGCCAGCAGCTCAGGAGAAATCTACAATGAGCAGTTCTTC.